The following is a T cell receptor (beta chain) sequence with its context. CDR1 and CDR2 from the germline V gene are LNHDA and SQIVND (reference sequence). The CDR3 extends over 13 amino acids. The germline V and J ends were trimmed by 7 bases and 6 bases, with 10 bases remaining between them. This record comes from a study of blood T cell repertoires in COVID-19. Study in general: T cells, B-cell-depleted T cells, or PBMCs provided the cDNA or gDNA that served as material.

Per the original methods: The assay estimated nucleated cells by amplifying reference gene primers. Sequencing was performed with immunoSEQ multiplex PCR; in TCRdb, only in-frame clones are kept and a portion is missing. V, J and clone size reflect that table, while D and trimming were determined from the DNA. The repertoire holds about 260,000 clones, 80% to 90% seen once, with more than 8.5% in the top ten. Seattle's enrolled individuals joined amid active infection and were then monitored longitudinally. Sequences were obtained from peripheral blood. The receptor's source is a woman aged 70-85 years with COVID-19, enrolled during active disease. V gene TRBV19 combines with J gene TRBJ1-6; D may be TRBD1 (5 bases). CDR3 in amino acids: CASKGTGNSPLHF. CDR3 coding DNA: TGTGCCAGTAAGGGCACAGGTAATTCACCCCTCCACTTT.